This is a list of T cell receptor beta chains from one sample in a study of shared clonotypes between healthy human individuals. Profiled with immunoSEQ multiplex PCR; TCRdb holds only in-frame clones, not every one. The table shows roughly 2.5 million clones, with just over 90% occurring only once. The specimen sequenced was naive CD4+ T cells sorted from blood. These receptors were taken from a man between 18 and 35 years old in good health. The CDR3 runs from the conserved cysteine through the conserved F or W. Fields, in order: V gene, J gene, clone size, CDR3 length, D gene, CDR3 DNA, CDR3 protein. D genes are given only for firm matches. Part of the rows lack a size; the others show once, few, many or a class for expanded clones.

TRBV19,TRBJ1-6,few,14,TRBD1,TGTGCCAGTACTCTGAGGGGGCTAGATTCACCCCTCCACTTT,CASTLRGLDSPLHF
TRBV6-1,TRBJ2-6,-,15,-,TGTGCCAGCAGGGCGGGACTGAGTGGGGCCAACGTCCTGACTTTC,CASRAGLSGANVLTF
TRBV5-1,TRBJ2-5,-,14,-,TGCGCCAGCAGCCTCAATGCGCCGAAAGAGACCCAGTACTTC,CASSLNAPKETQYF
TRBV2,TRBJ2-5,-,15,TRBD2,TGTGCCAGCAGTGAACTAGCGGGGGGCTCATGGGAGCAGTACTTC,CASSELAGGSWEQYF
TRBV19,TRBJ2-1,-,13,-,TGTGCCAGTAGTAACAGGAGGAACAATGAGCAGTTCTTC,CASSNRRNNEQFF
TRBV28,TRBJ1-1,-,12,-,TGTGCCAGCTCGGACCCTGGCACTGAAGCTTTCTTT,CASSDPGTEAFF
TRBV5-3,TRBJ1-1,once,15,TRBD1,TGTGCCAGAAGCTTGGCGGGACAGGACGGCACTGAAGCTTTCTTT,CARSLAGQDGTEAFF
TRBV19,TRBJ2-1,-,12,-,TGTGCCAGTAGCTCCGTCTACAATGAGCAGTTCTTC,CASSSVYNEQFF
TRBV4-1,TRBJ2-5,-,16,TRBD2,TGCGCCAGCAGCCAAGGTAGCGGGTGGACCCAAGAGACCCAGTACTTC,CASSQGSGWTQETQYF
TRBV18,TRBJ1-5,once,16,TRBD1,TGTGCCAGCTCACTGATGGACAGGGCGGTCAATCAGCCCCAGCATTTT,CASSLMDRAVNQPQHF
TRBV6-5,TRBJ2-7,-,14,-,TGTGCCAGCAGATCGGGGACGGTTGGATACGAGCAGTACTTC,CASRSGTVGYEQYF
TRBV2,TRBJ1-1,-,14,TRBD1,TGTGCCAGCAGCCCACAGGGGTCTCCTCCTGAAGCTTTCTTT,CASSPQGSPPEAFF
TRBV11-2,TRBJ2-3,-,15,-,TGTGCCAGCACCGCCAGGGGGGGGGAAACAGATACGCAGTATTTT,CASTARGGETDTQYF
TRBV19,TRBJ2-7,-,14,TRBD2,TGTGCCAGTAGCCTGACTAGCGGGAGGTACGAGCAGTACTTC,CASSLTSGRYEQYF
TRBV25-1,TRBJ1-6,-,14,TRBD1,TGTGCCAGCAGTGGGACAGGGACTGGTTCACCCCTCCACTTT,CASSGTGTGSPLHF
TRBV5-1,TRBJ2-1,-,14,TRBD2,TGCGCCAGCAGCTCATTAGCGGGAGCCAATGAGCAGTTCTTC,CASSSLAGANEQFF
TRBV6-6,TRBJ2-3,-,14,TRBD2,TGTGCCAGCATGAATGGGAGGGCCGCAGATACGCAGTATTTT,CASMNGRAADTQYF
TRBV5-4,TRBJ2-2,-,14,TRBD1,TGTGCCAGCAGTTGGGACAGGAGAGGCGGGGAGCTGTTTTTT,CASSWDRRGGELFF
TRBV18,TRBJ2-5,-,16,-,TGTGCCAGCTCACCACCCTCACAGGGGGGGCAAGAGACCCAGTACTTC,CASSPPSQGGQETQYF
TRBV6-6,TRBJ2-7,once,12,-,TGTGCCAGCAGTTCACAGGATTACGAGCAGTACTTC,CASSSQDYEQYF
TRBV10-3,TRBJ1-4,-,14,-,TGTGCCATCAGTGATGGCCAGGGTAAGGAAAAACTGTTTTTT,CAISDGQGKEKLFF
TRBV11-2,TRBJ1-1,-,14,TRBD1,TGTGCCAGCAGTTTTACACCGGGACAGGGCCAACCTTTCTTT,CASSFTPGQGQPFF
TRBV29-1,TRBJ2-5,-,11,-,TGCAGCCCACCTAACCAGGAGACCCAGTACTTC,CSPPNQETQYF
TRBV19,TRBJ1-1,-,16,-,TGTGCCAATACCACCTCCAAGCGGTTAGGGAACACTGAAGCTTTCTTT,CANTTSKRLGNTEAFF
TRBV30,TRBJ2-5,-,16,-,TGTGCCTGGAGTGCTACCAGGATGAGCTACCTGAAGACCCAGTACTTC,CAWSATRMSYLKTQYF
TRBV4-3,TRBJ1-5,few,15,-,TGCGCCAGCAGCCAAGAACCTCAAGAGAATCAGCCCCAGCATTTT,CASSQEPQENQPQHF
TRBV9,TRBJ1-4,-,15,TRBD1,TGTGCCAGCAGCGGCACAGGGGTAGCTAATGAAAAACTGTTTTTT,CASSGTGVANEKLFF
TRBV11-2,TRBJ2-1,-,14,-,TGTGCCAGCAGCTTATCTAACAGCCTAAGTGAGCAGTTCTTC,CASSLSNSLSEQFF
TRBV29-1,TRBJ2-1,-,13,-,TGCAGCGCCTTTACCGGGTTACATAATGAGCAGTTCTTC,CSAFTGLHNEQFF
TRBV10-3,TRBJ2-7,-,12,-,TGTGCCATCAGTGACTTTTCGTACGAGCAGTACTTC,CAISDFSYEQYF